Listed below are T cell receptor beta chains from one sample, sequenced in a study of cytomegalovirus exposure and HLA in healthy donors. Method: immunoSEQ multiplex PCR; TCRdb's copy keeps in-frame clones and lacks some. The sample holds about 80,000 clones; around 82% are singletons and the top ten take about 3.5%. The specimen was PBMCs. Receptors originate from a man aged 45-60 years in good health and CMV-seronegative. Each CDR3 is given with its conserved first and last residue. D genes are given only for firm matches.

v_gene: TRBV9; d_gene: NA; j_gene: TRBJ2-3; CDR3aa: CASSRAEGRSTDTQYF
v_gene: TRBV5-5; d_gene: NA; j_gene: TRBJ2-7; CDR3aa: CASSLVGGSSYEQYF
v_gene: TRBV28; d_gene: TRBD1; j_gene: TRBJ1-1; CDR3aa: CASTSADRRNTEAFF
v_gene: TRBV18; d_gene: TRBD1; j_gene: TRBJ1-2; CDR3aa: CASSPLSNPGQAYGYTF
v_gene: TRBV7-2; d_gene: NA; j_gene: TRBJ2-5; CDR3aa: CASSFAYETQYF
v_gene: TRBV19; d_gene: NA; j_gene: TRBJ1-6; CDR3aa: CATRTRNSPLHF
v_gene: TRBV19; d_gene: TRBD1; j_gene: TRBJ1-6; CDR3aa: CASSGTGGISPLHF
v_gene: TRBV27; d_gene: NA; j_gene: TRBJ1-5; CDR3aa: CASSSMGGARLHF
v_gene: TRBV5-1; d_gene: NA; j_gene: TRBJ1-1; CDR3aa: CASSEQQGNTEAFF
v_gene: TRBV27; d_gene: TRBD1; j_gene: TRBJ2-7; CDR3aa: CASSRDSTYEQYF
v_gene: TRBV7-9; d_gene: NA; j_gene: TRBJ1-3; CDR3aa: CASSVTSVQGRNTIYF
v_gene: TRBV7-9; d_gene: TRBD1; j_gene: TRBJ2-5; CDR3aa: CSSSLGRGRETQYF
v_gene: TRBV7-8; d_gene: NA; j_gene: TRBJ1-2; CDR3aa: CASIPGGVGGYTF
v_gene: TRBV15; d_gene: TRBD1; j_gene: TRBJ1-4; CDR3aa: CATSTPRTGVYEKLFF
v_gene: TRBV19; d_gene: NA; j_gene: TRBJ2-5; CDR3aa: CASSMIGGEETQYF
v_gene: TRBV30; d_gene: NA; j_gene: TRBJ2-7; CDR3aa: CAWSVSYEQYF
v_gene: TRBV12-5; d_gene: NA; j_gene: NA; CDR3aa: CASGPVGLQGSYEQYF
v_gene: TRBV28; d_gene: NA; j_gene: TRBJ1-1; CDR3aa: CASSLTGDTEAFF
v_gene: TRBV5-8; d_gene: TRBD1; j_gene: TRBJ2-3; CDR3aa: CASSSGTGYGTDTQYF
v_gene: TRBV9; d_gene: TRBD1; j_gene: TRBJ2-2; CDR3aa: CASSKGQGASGELFF
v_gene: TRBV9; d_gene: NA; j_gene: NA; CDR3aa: CASSVGADETYEQYF
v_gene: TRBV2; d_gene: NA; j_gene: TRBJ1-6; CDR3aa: CASSALPGGSPLHF
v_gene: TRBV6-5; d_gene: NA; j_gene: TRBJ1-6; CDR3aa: CASSPSTGSPLHF
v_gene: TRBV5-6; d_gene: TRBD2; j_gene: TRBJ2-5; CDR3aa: CASSLGLAGQETQYF
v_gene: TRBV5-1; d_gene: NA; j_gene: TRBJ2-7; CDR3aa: CASSLGGGNYEQYF
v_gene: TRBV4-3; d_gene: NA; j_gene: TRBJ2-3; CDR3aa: CASSPGGSQDTQYF
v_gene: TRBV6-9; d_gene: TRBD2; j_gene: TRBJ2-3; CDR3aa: CASRTSGGRSTSTDTQYF
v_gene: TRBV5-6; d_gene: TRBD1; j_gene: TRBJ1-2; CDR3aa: CASSSTGQASYGYTF
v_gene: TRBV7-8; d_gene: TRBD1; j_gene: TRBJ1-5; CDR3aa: CASSSPRTGNVQPQHF
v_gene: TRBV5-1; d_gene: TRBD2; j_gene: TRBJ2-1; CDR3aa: CASSSLRGGGVDEQFF
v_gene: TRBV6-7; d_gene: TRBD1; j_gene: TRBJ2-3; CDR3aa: CASSYSMVRFRGHRTDTQYF
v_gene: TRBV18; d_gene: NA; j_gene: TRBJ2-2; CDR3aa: CASSTLPGELFF
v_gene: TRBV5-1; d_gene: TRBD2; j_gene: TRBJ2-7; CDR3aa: CASSYVTGLAPYEQYF
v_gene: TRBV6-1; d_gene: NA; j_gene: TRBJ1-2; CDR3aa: CASSETRGTRNYTF
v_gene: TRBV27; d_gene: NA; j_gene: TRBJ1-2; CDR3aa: CASSFRGTGTNGYTF
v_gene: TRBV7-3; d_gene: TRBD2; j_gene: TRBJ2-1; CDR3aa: CASSLRASGGNNEQFF
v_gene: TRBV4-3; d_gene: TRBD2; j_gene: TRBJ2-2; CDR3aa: CASSLATPLAGGYTGELFF
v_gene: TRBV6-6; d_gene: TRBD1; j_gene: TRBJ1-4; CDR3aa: CASRRTGNNEKLFF
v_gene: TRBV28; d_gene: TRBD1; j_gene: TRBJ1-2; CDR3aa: CASSRRNRGSNYGYTF
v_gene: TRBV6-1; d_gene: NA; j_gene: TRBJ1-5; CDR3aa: CASSSVYNQPQHF
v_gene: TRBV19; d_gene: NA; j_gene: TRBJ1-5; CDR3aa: CASSHRTAGSGNQPQHF
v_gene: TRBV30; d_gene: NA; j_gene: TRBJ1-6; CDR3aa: CAWSLRWGAVNSPLHF